The clone carrying this TCR beta chain has a single count. Its antigen is unidentified. This sample is part of a study of cytomegalovirus exposure and HLA in healthy donors. Study-wide results and caveats: An analysis that was carried out later associated 16,000 or so TCR beta sequences with HLA alleles at 0.05 false discovery rate. Most TCR sequences showed up rarely, but some public TCRs showed up in many donors. A link between a missense DCLRE1C variant and TCR beta V- and J-gene trimming emerged from a later analysis. Within the data, a cluster of highly shared sequence variants was likely a sequencing artifact.

13 Jbeta primers and 60 Vbeta primers were used for the PCR. Profiled with immunoSEQ multiplex PCR; TCRdb holds only in-frame clones, not every one. This table has around 120,000 clones, approximately 78% appearing once. The receptor's source is a human donor in good health. The specimen sequenced was PBMCs.

The CDR3 DNA is TGTGCCAGCCGAGGCCCCACTAGCGGATCTAAAGAGACCCAGTACTTC. It translates to CASRGPTSGSKETQYF. The rearrangement joins TRBV28 to TRBJ2-5; 8 nucleotides line up with TRBD2. The V segment lost 8 bases and the J segment 3 bases; nucleotides outside the gene matches: 14. Germline V gene sequence: CDR1 MDHEN, CDR2 SYDVKM. This CDR3 has 16 residues.